This T cell receptor beta chain was recovered during a study of beta chain features in type 1 diabetes. As for this clone: This specimen includes other DNA sequences encoding the same CDR3.

This CDR3 has 15 amino acids. Between the trimmed V and J ends, which lost 0 bases and 1 base, there was a span of 9 bases. The germline CDR1 and CDR2 sequences are SGDLS and YYNGEE. The investigators reverse transcribed all of the isolated RNA, so they sequenced expressed TCRB transcripts. TCRdb's table, derived via immunoSEQ multiplex PCR, lists solely in-frame clones and lacks some. This table holds 350,000 to 450,000 clones, 14% found once. Source material: naive CD4+ T cells from blood. This rearrangement joins TRBV9 to TRBJ2-3, with D possibly called TRBD1 or TRBD2 (6 bases each). The receptor was isolated from a man aged 25 to 40 in good health. CDR3 DNA sequence: TGTGCCAGCAGCGTAGGGGGGGCAGGCACAGATACGCAGTATTTT. It yields the protein CASSVGGAGTDTQYF.